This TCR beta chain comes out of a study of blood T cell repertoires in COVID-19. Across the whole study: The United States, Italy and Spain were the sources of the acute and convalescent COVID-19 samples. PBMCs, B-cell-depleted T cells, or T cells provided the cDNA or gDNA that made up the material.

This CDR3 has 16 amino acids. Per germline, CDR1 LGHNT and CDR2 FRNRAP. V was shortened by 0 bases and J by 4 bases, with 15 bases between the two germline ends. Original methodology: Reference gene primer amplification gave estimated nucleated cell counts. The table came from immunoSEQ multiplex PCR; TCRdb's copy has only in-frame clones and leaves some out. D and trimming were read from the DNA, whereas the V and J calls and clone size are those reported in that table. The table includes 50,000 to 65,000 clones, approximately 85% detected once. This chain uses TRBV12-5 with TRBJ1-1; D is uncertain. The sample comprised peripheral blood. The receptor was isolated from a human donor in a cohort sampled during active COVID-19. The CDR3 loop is CASGLVSRSPLTEAFF. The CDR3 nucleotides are TGTGCTAGTGGTTTGGTATCAAGAAGCCCTCTCACTGAAGCTTTCTTT.